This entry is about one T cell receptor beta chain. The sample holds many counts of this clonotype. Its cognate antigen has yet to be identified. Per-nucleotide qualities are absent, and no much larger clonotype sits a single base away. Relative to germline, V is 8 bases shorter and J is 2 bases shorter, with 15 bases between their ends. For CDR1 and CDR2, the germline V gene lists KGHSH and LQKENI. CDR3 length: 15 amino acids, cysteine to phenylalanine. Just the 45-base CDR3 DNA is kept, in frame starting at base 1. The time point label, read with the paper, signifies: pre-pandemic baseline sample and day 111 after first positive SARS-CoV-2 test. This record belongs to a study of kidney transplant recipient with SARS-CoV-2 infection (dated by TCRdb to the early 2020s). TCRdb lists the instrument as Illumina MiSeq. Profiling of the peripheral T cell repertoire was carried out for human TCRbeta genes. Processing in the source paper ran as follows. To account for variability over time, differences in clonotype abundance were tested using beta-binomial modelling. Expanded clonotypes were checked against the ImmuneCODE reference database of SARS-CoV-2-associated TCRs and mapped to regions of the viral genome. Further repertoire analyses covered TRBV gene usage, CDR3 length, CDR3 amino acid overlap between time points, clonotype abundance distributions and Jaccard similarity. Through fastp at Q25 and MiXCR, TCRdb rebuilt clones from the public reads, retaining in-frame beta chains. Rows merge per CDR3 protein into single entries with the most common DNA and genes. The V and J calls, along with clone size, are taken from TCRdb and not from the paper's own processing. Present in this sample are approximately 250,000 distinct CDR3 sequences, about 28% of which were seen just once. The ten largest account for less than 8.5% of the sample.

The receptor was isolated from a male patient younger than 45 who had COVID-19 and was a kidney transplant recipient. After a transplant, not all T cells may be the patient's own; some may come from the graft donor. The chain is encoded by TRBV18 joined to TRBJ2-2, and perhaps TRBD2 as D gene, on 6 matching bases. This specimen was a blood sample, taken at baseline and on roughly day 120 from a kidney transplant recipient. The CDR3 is CASTPRGANTGELFF. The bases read TGTGCCAGCACCCCGCGGGGCGCCAACACCGGGGAGCTGTTTTTT.